One sample yielded the 30 T cell receptor beta chains listed below, sequenced in a study of blood T cell repertoires in COVID-19. This table comes from immunoSEQ multiplex PCR, and its TCRdb copy is limited to in-frame clones, with some not included. The profile covers 200,000 to 250,000 clones, with 86% appearing a single time and over 2% taken by the ten largest. The sample comprised PBMCs or T cells enriched from blood (not recorded which). Receptors originate from a woman between 50 and 59 years old who had recovered from COVID-19.

V gene TRBV4-1 combines with J gene TRBJ1-5, with 7 bases fitting TRBD1. This CDR3 is built from 16 residues. The V gene's germline CDR1 is MGHRA and CDR2 YSYEKL. Trimming took 5 bases from V and 3 from J; bases not matched to a gene: 10. CDR3 coding DNA: TGCGCCAGCAGCGAAACCCGGGGACAGCTCAATCAGCCCCAGCATTTT. It yields the protein CASSETRGQLNQPQHF.

CDR3 amino acids: CGARQDRVSPLHF. CDR3 nucleotides: TGTGGAGCCCGGCAGGACAGGGTCTCACCCCTCCACTTT. The chain combines TRBV6-5 with TRBJ1-6, with 8 positions matching TRBD1. CDR1 is MNHEY and CDR2 is SVGAGI in the germline V gene. This CDR3 is built from 13 residues.

The chain is built from TRBV5-4 and TRBJ1-2, with D possibly matching TRBD1 (6 bases). The CDR3 consists of 16 residues. Between the trimmed V and J ends, which lost 1 base and 0 bases, there was a span of 13 bases. Germline-derived CDR1 and CDR2 are SGHNT and YYREEE (reference sequence). The CDR3 DNA sequence: TGTGCCAGCAGCTTGCAAGGACAGAGTTCTAACTATGGCTACACCTTC. It specifies CASSLQGQSSNYGYTF.

The chain links TRBV5-5 to TRBJ2-7; 7 bases are a match to TRBD1. Looked up from germline, CDR1 is SGHKS and CDR2 is YYEKEE (reference sequence). The CDR3 length is 16 residues. With V trimmed by 4 bases and J by 2 bases, 12 bases remained unmatched. CDR3: CASSPAFGTGAYEQYF. CDR3 DNA sequence: TGTGCCAGCAGCCCAGCCTTTGGTACAGGGGCCTACGAGCAGTACTTC.

The chain has TRBV19 and TRBJ1-5, with 9 nucleotides matching TRBD1. Trimming cost V 5 bases and J 7 bases; bases outside gene matches: 3. The CDR3 is 13 amino acids. CDR1 and CDR2 (germline): LNHDA, SQIVND (reference sequence). CDR3 sequence (DNA): TGTGCCAGTAGTCTACAGGGGGCCCAGCCCCAGCATTTT. Translation: CASSLQGAQPQHF.

The rearrangement links TRBV27 to TRBJ2-7; 11 nucleotides match TRBD2. Germline V CDR1 and CDR2: MNHEY, SMNVEV (reference sequence). V gave up 5 bases and J gave up 7 bases; unmatched junction bases: 13. The CDR3 has 16 amino acids. CDR3 DNA sequence: TGTGCCAGCAGTATCGTCTTAGCGGGAGGGCTATGGGAGCAGTACTTC. It is translated as CASSIVLAGGLWEQYF.

This chain connects TRBV11-3 to TRBJ1-1; D gene unclear. This CDR3 region has 12 residues. Germline loops: CDR1 SGHNT, CDR2 YENEEA. Trimming cost V 4 bases and J 0 bases, with 3 bases left between them. CDR3 amino acids: CASSSMNTEAFF. The CDR3 nucleotides read TGTGCCAGCAGCTCCATGAACACTGAAGCTTTCTTT.

This clone was observed a handful of times. This sequence joins TRBV6-1 and TRBJ1-4, with D possibly being TRBD1 (5 bases). Germline V gene lookup returns CDR1 MNHNS and CDR2 SASEGT. V was shortened by 1 base and J by 7 bases, with 19 bases between the two germline ends. The CDR3 spans 17 residues. The CDR3 coding sequence is TGTGCCAGCAGTGAAGTCCTGTCGCCGGGGGTTCGTGAAAAACTGTTTTTT. Translating gives CASSEVLSPGVREKLFF.

The gene calls are TRBV18 and TRBJ2-6; possible D gene TRBD1, 5 bases. Germline assignment: CDR1 KGHSH and CDR2 LQKENI. The ends were cut back, 2 bases at V and 4 bases at J, with 9 bases in the middle. This CDR3 comprises 15 residues. The CDR3 protein is CASSPGRAGANVLTF. For the CDR3, the DNA is TGTGCCAGCTCACCAGGCAGGGCCGGGGCCAACGTCCTGACTTTC.

The chain links TRBV6-5 to TRBJ2-1; 10 nucleotides align to TRBD2. The germline gives CDR1 MNHEY, CDR2 SVGAGI. This CDR3 region has 15 residues. Trimming cost V 7 bases and J 3 bases; bases outside gene matches: 6. The CDR3 here is CASTPGTSVYNEQFF. DNA of the CDR3: TGTGCCAGCACTCCCGGGACTAGCGTCTACAATGAGCAGTTCTTC.

The chain uses TRBV6-2 or TRBV6-3 and TRBJ2-1; D might be TRBD2 (6 bases). The CDR3 spans 16 residues. The V gene's germline CDR1 is MNHEY and CDR2 SVGEGT. The V end was cut by 0 bases, the J end by 7 bases, with 16 bases between. The CDR3 sequence: CASSYSARAGRNEQFF. The CDR3 region has the DNA TGTGCCAGCAGTTACTCCGCAAGGGCTGGGAGGAATGAGCAGTTCTTC.

This clone was counted a single time. The chain has TRBV12-3 or TRBV12-4 and TRBJ1-2; TRBD1 matches 7 bases. This CDR3 is 13 amino acids long. The V gene end was trimmed by 6 bases and the J gene end by 8 bases; junction bases not matched to a gene: 9. CDR3 DNA: TGTGCCAGCAGCCGAGAGGGGGCGTCGGGCTACACCTTC. As protein: CASSREGASGYTF.

The count of this clone is one. V gene TRBV28 combines with J gene TRBJ1-3; D not certain. Trimming pared 10 bases from V and 2 bases from J, leaving 15 bases between. The CDR3 has 14 amino acids. The germline V gene has CDR1 MDHEN and CDR2 SYDVKM. In nucleotides, the CDR3 is TGTGCCATCCCTCCATCGGGGACTGGAAACACCATATATTTT. Residues: CAIPPSGTGNTIYF.

CDR3 sequence (DNA): TGTGCCAGTATCCAGGGTATTGGGTCCTACAATGAGCAGTTCTTC. It encodes CASIQGIGSYNEQFF. The J gene is TRBJ2-1, the V gene TRBV19, with a weak D call TRBD1 (5 bases). The germline gives CDR1 LNHDA, CDR2 SQIVND (reference sequence). The V end was cut by 7 bases, the J end by 1 base, with 14 bases between. The CDR3 is 15 residues long.

The CDR3 reads CASSIQQGYEQYF. Written as DNA, the CDR3 is TGTGCCAGCAGCATCCAACAGGGTTACGAGCAGTACTTC. This rearrangement joins TRBV9 to TRBJ2-7; D is perhaps TRBD1 (6 bases). Germline V gene data show CDR1 as SGDLS and CDR2 as YYNGEE. This CDR3 comprises 13 residues. V was cut by 4 bases and J by 4 bases, with 12 bases left in between.

V and J are TRBV6-5 and TRBJ2-1; 7 bases are a match to TRBD2. CDR3 length equals 16 residues. Germline-derived CDR1 and CDR2 are MNHEY and SVGAGI. The V gene end was trimmed by 4 bases and the J gene end by 0 bases; junction bases not matched to a gene: 6. The chain's CDR3 is CASSSLAGSSYNEQFF. CDR3 in DNA: TGTGCCAGCAGTTCGTTAGCGGGTAGCTCCTACAATGAGCAGTTCTTC.

Turning to this clone: At one end, the junction sequence differs from germline, possibly due to a read error. The CDR3 protein is CASTLDRGHPPLHF. The CDR3 DNA sequence: TGTGCCAGCACCTTAGACAGGGGCCACCCACCCCTCCACTTT. The chain recombines TRBV11-2 with TRBJ1-6; 8 positions agree with TRBD1. The CDR3 has 14 amino acids. Per the germline V gene, CDR1 is SGHAT and CDR2 is FQNNGV.

The chain uses TRBV9 and TRBJ1-2, with D unresolved. Germline CDR1 SGDLS, CDR2 YYNGEE. V lost 4 bases and J 4 bases, leaving 14 bases between the germline ends. The CDR3 spans 14 residues. CDR3 DNA sequence: TGTGCCAGCAGCACCTGGGCAGACCCCTATGGCTACACCTTC. This codes for CASSTWADPYGYTF.

The chain combines TRBV11-2 with TRBJ2-1, with TRBD1 as a possible D gene (7 bases). The ends were cut back, 5 bases at V and 7 bases at J, with 18 bases in the middle. This CDR3 region has 15 residues. CDR1 SGHAT and CDR2 FQNNGV come from the germline V gene. The CDR3 nucleotides read TGTGCCAGCAGCGGAGACAGGGAGGTCGGTAATGAGCAGTTCTTC. Its protein is CASSGDREVGNEQFF. Based on the CDR3 plus reference TRBV11-2 and TRBJ2-1, the full variable domain is EAGVAQSPRYKIIEKRQSVAFWCNPISGHATLYWYQQILGQGPKLLIQFQNNGVVDDSQLPKDRFSAERLKGVDSTLKIQPAKLEDSAVYLCASSGDREVGNEQFFGPGTRLTVL.

The chain uses TRBV29-1 and TRBJ2-1; D is uncertain. This CDR3 contains 11 residues. Germline V CDR1 and CDR2: SQVTM, ANQGSEA. V gave up 5 bases and J gave up 5 bases, with 7 bases separating them. CDR3 nucleotide sequence: TGCAGCGTTTCCCAGGACAATGAGCAGTTCTTC. The encoded protein is CSVSQDNEQFF.

This chain links TRBV12-3 or TRBV12-4 with TRBJ2-5; no reliable D call. Trimming left V 5 bases short and J 5 bases short, with 6 bases between. The CDR3 loop spans 11 amino acids. CDR3 protein: CASSPAETQYF. In DNA form, the CDR3 reads TGTGCCAGCAGTCCCGCGGAGACCCAGTACTTC.

This rearrangement joins TRBV5-6 to TRBJ2-1, with unresolved D. Trimming removed 1 base from V and 10 bases from J, with 9 bases in between. CDR1 SGHDT and CDR2 YYEEEE come from the germline V gene. The CDR3 spans 12 residues. The CDR3, as DNA: TGTGCCAGCAGCTTGCTATCCAAAGAGCAGTTCTTC. Translating gives CASSLLSKEQFF.

This chain joins TRBV15 and TRBJ1-5; D gene uncertain. Trimming removed 4 bases at V and 3 bases at J, with 10 bases between. The CDR3 sequence is 14 residues long. Germline lookup yields CDR1 LNHNV and CDR2 YYDKDF (reference sequence). CDR3 in DNA: TGTGCCACCAGCACGTACAGCACCAATCAGCCCCAGCATTTT. It translates to CATSTYSTNQPQHF.

The rearrangement uses TRBV30 and TRBJ1-1, with D possibly being TRBD1 (5 bases). CDR3 length equals 12 residues. The germline V gene has CDR1 GTSNPN and CDR2 SVGIG (reference sequence). Trimming took 4 bases from V and 5 from J, leaving 11 bases between them. This CDR3 is CAWNAGGTEAFF. The CDR3 nucleotides read TGTGCCTGGAATGCGGGGGGAACTGAAGCTTTCTTT.

This chain uses TRBV15 with TRBJ1-3; 8 bases line up with TRBD1. This CDR3 has 15 residues. Germline V lookup: CDR1 LNHNV, CDR2 YYDKDF (reference sequence). The V and J ends lost 3 bases and 2 bases, in that order; junction bases with no gene match: 3. The DNA for the CDR3 is TGTGCCACCAGCAGGGGACAGGCGGCTGGAAACACCATATATTTT. Its translation: CATSRGQAAGNTIYF.

The chain links TRBV7-2 to TRBJ1-1, with D possibly TRBD1 on 5 matching bases. The CDR3 has 15 residues. Germline V gene data show CDR1 as SGHTA and CDR2 as FQGNSA. V was cut by 5 bases and J by 0 bases, with 13 bases left in between. The DNA for the CDR3 is TGTGCCAGCAGCCCCCGGGGGAGCATGAACACTGAAGCTTTCTTT. Translation: CASSPRGSMNTEAFF. Drawing the rest from reference TRBV7-2 and TRBJ1-1, the complete variable domain is GAGVSQSPSNKVTEKGKDVELRCDPISGHTALYWYRQSLGQGLEFLIYFQGNSAPDKSGLPSDRFSAERTGGSVSTLTIQRTQQEDSAVYLCASSPRGSMNTEAFFGQGTRLTVV.

The chain's CDR3 is CASSGGQGAIQPQHF. Here the CDR3 DNA reads TGTGCCAGCAGTGGGGGACAGGGGGCAATTCAGCCCCAGCATTTT. The chain joins TRBV2 to TRBJ1-5; TRBD1 aligns across 12 bases. The CDR3 is 15 amino acids. Germline CDR1 SNHLY, CDR2 FYNNEI. V was pared by 4 bases and J by 6 bases, with 4 bases of the junction left unmatched.

This clone was observed a single time. The chain joins TRBV7-9 to TRBJ2-6, with a possible D match to TRBD1 (5 bases). V was cut by 3 bases and J by 0 bases, with 9 bases left in between. CDR1 is SEHNR, CDR2 FQNEAQ, per germline (reference sequence). The CDR3 is made up of 16 amino acids. The CDR3 DNA reads as TGTGCCAGCAGCTTCTCACAGGTCTCTGGGGCCAACGTCCTGACTTTC. This sequence encodes CASSFSQVSGANVLTF.

Here the CDR3 reads CASSLQGGVDTQYF. The CDR3 bases are TGTGCCAGCAGCTTACAGGGGGGCGTAGATACGCAGTATTTT. The rearrangement joins TRBV7-2 to TRBJ2-3; perhaps TRBD1 as D (7 bases). CDR3 size: 14 residues. The ends were cut back, 2 bases at V and 5 bases at J, with 11 bases in the middle. Looked up from germline, CDR1 is SGHTA and CDR2 is FQGNSA.

The chain has TRBV6-5 and TRBJ1-2, with 9 bases fitting TRBD1. Losses at the gene ends were 10 bases for V and 0 bases for J; bases not matched to a gene: 3. Germline V gene lookup returns CDR1 MNHEY and CDR2 SVGAGI. CDR3 length equals 13 residues. The CDR3 sequence: CATWDRANYGYTF. CDR3 DNA sequence: TGTGCCACTTGGGACAGGGCTAACTATGGCTACACCTTC.